The T cell receptor (beta chain) described here comes from a study of blood T cell repertoires in COVID-19. Study-level background: The United States, Italy and Spain provided the acute and convalescent COVID-19 samples.

The germline V and J ends were trimmed by 2 bases and 3 bases, with 11 bases remaining between them. This CDR3 has 14 residues. Germline-derived CDR1 and CDR2 are LNHNV and YYDKDF (reference sequence). Original handling: Nucleated cell number was recorded as an estimate derived from reference gene primer amplification. Some clones are missing from TCRdb's copy, which holds only in-frame ones; the method was immunoSEQ multiplex PCR. V and J calls plus clone size are reproduced from that table; the DNA served to infer D and trimming. The sample carries fewer than 350,000 clones, roughly 86% recorded once.

V and J are TRBV15 and TRBJ2-7; D might be TRBD1 (5 bases). The TCR comes from a woman aged 25 to 45 who had recovered from COVID-19. The sequencing input was peripheral blood. The CDR3 bases are TGTGCCACCAGCAGAACCGACAGAGGCTACGAGCAGTACTTC. Protein product: CATSRTDRGYEQYF.